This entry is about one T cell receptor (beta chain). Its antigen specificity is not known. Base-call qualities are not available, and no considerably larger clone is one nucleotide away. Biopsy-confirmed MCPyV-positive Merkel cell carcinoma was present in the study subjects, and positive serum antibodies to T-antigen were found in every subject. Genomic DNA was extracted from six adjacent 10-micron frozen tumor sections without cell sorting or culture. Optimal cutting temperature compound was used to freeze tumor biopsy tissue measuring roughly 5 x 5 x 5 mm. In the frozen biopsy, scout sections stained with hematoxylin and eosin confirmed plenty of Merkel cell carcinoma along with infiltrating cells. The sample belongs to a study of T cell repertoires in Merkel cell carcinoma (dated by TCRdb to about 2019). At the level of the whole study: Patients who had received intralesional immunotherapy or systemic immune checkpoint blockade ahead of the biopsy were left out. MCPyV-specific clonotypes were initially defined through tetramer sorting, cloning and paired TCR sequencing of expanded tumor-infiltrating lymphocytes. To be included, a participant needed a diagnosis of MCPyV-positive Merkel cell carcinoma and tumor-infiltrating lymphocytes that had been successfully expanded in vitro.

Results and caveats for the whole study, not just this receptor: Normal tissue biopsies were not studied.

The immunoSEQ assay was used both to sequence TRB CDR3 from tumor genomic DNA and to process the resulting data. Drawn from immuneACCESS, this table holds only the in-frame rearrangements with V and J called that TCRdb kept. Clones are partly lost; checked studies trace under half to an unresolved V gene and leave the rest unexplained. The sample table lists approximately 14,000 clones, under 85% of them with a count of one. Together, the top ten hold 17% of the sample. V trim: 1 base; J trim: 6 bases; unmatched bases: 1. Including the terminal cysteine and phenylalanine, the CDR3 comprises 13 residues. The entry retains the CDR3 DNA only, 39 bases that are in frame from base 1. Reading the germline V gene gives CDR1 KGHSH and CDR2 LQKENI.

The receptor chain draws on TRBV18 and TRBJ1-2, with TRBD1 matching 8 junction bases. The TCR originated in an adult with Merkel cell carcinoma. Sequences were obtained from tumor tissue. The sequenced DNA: TGTGCCAGCTCACCACTGACAGGGGATGGCTACACCTTC. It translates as CASSPLTGDGYTF.